A selection of T cell receptor beta chains follows, all from one sample in a study of cytomegalovirus exposure and HLA in healthy donors. Clones were read by immunoSEQ multiplex PCR, and TCRdb kept only the in-frame ones, dropping some. This sample has some 110,000 clones, with 9% to 10% found just once. The sequenced sample consisted of PBMCs. The receptors stem from a man aged 25-45 years in good health and CMV-seronegative. CDR3s include the opening cysteine and the closing phenylalanine or tryptophan. A D gene is named only where the DNA matches it firmly. Some rows mark clone size as missing; the rest say once, few, many or name a class of expanded clone.

clone size	J gene	D gene	V gene	CDR3 protein	CDR3 DNA
few	TRBJ2-7	TRBD1	TRBV4-1	CASSQVGGQGAYEQYF	TGCGCCAGCAGCCAAGTGGGGGGACAGGGTGCCTACGAGCAGTACTTC
-	TRBJ2-1	TRBD2	TRBV9	CASSVGGSGSRNEQFF	TGTGCCAGCAGCGTAGGGGGGAGCGGGAGTAGGAATGAGCAGTTCTTC
few	TRBJ1-3	-	TRBV6-4	CASSEVSAEPRDTIYF	TGTGCCAGCAGTGAAGTTTCGGCAGAGCCGCGGGACACCATATATTTT
-	TRBJ2-1	TRBD1	TRBV19	CASMDYGDRGINEQFF	TGTGCCAGTATGGATTACGGAGACAGGGGTATCAATGAGCAGTTCTTC
-	TRBJ1-1	-	TRBV7-9	CASSDQGRVTEAFF	TGTGCCAGCAGCGATCAAGGGAGGGTCACTGAAGCTTTCTTT
few	TRBJ2-7	TRBD2	TRBV4-3	CASSQDPGLADEQYF	TGCGCCAGCAGCCAAGATCCCGGACTAGCGGATGAGCAGTACTTC
-	TRBJ1-6	-	TRBV4-1	CASSQDGVGTPLHF	TGCGCCAGCAGCCAGGACGGGGTGGGGACACCCCTCCACTTT
few	TRBJ2-3	TRBD1	TRBV6-5	CASSANRGDTQYF	TGTGCCAGCAGTGCAAACAGGGGAGATACGCAGTATTTT
few	TRBJ2-3	-	TRBV29-1	CSVEDLAGIDTQYF	TGCAGCGTTGAAGATCTTGCAGGGATAGATACGCAGTATTTT
-	TRBJ1-6	-	TRBV9	CASSVSGLGSYNSPLHF	TGTGCCAGCAGCGTAAGTGGCCTTGGCTCCTATAATTCACCCCTCCACTTT
few	TRBJ2-3	TRBD2	TRBV4-1	CASSHPGLLAQYF	TGCGCCAGCAGCCATCCGGGACTATTGGCGCAGTATTTT
-	TRBJ1-6	-	TRBV10-3	CAISDGGSPLHF	TGTGCCATCAGTGACGGAGGCTCACCCCTCCACTTT
-	TRBJ1-5	-	TRBV7-6	CASSLDPRDQPQHF	TGTGCCAGCAGCTTAGATCCTCGGGATCAGCCCCAGCATTTT
few	TRBJ1-1	-	TRBV27	CASSLTTGQAFF	TGTGCCAGCAGTTTGACTACAGGGCAAGCTTTCTTT
-	TRBJ2-1	TRBD2	TRBV9	CASGLSGLGLGEQFF	TGTGCCAGCGGTCTCTCGGGACTAGGTTTAGGGGAGCAGTTCTTC
-	TRBJ1-1	-	TRBV7-2	CASSQSTYTEAFF	TGTGCCAGCAGCCAATCTACGTACACTGAAGCTTTCTTT
few	TRBJ1-2	-	TRBV5-6	CASSPAALDYGYTF	TGTGCCAGCAGCCCGGCGGCACTGGACTATGGCTACACCTTC
-	TRBJ1-5	-	TRBV21-1	CASSKAEYSNQPQHF	TGTGCCAGCAGCAAAGCAGAGTATAGCAATCAGCCCCAGCATTTT
-	TRBJ2-1	-	TRBV25-1	CASSEDADISYNEQFF	TGTGCCAGCAGTGAAGATGCGGATATATCCTACAATGAGCAGTTCTTC
-	TRBJ2-1	-	TRBV5-6	CASSLSDNEQFF	TGTGCCAGCAGCTTGTCGGACAATGAGCAGTTCTTC
few	TRBJ2-5	-	TRBV27	CASSLSHGAQETQYF	TGTGCCAGCAGTTTATCTCATGGGGCACAGGAGACCCAGTACTTC
-	TRBJ2-3	-	TRBV5-4	CASSLRLEAQTDTQYF	TGTGCCAGCAGCCTCAGACTAGAGGCCCAGACAGATACGCAGTATTTT
-	TRBJ1-4	-	TRBV29-1	CSAAEAKYEKLFF	TGCAGCGCTGCAGAAGCTAAGTATGAAAAACTGTTTTTT
-	TRBJ2-2	TRBD2	TRBV5-6	CASSSGVSGSTGELFF	TGTGCCAGCAGCTCCGGGGTTAGCGGGAGCACCGGGGAGCTGTTTTTT
-	TRBJ1-1	-	TRBV5-1	CASSPGLGGEAFF	TGCGCCAGCAGCCCGGGTTTGGGGGGTGAAGCTTTCTTT
few	TRBJ2-7	-	TRBV6-5	CASSYSDMGYEQYF	TGTGCCAGCAGTTACTCGGACATGGGCTACGAGCAGTACTTC
-	TRBJ1-4	-	TRBV4-1	CASSQNQGLTNEKLFF	TGCGCCAGCAGCCAGAACCAGGGCCTAACTAATGAAAAACTGTTTTTT
few	TRBJ2-3	-	TRBV5-1	CASSFKGSSTDTQYF	TGCGCCAGCAGCTTCAAGGGGTCGTCTACAGATACGCAGTATTTT
few	TRBJ1-5	TRBD1	TRBV27	CAKWGTGGGNQPQHF	TGTGCCAAATGGGGGACAGGGGGAGGCAATCAGCCCCAGCATTTT
few	TRBJ1-2	TRBD1	TRBV12-5	CASGQGGAVSGYTF	TGTGCTAGTGGCCAAGGGGGCGCGGTCAGTGGCTACACCTTC
-	TRBJ1-4	-	TRBV19	CVSSIISGGRVEKLFF	TGTGTCAGTAGTATAATTTCGGGGGGCCGAGTTGAAAAACTGTTTTTT
-	TRBJ2-1	TRBD1	TRBV11-2	CASSIRDSFEQFF	TGTGCCAGCAGCATCCGGGACAGCTTCGAGCAGTTCTTC
-	TRBJ2-7	-	TRBV19	CASSPAPGAYEQYF	TGTGCCAGTAGTCCAGCCCCCGGGGCCTACGAGCAGTACTTC
few	TRBJ2-7	TRBD2	TRBV5-6	CASSQLAGGLYEQYF	TGTGCCAGTAGTCAACTAGCGGGGGGTTTGTACGAGCAGTACTTC
few	TRBJ2-5	TRBD1	TRBV7-6	CASSLGTGVTETQYF	TGTGCCAGCAGCTTGGGGACAGGGGTTACAGAGACCCAGTACTTC
few	TRBJ2-2	-	TRBV6-1	CASSGELITGELFF	TGTGCCAGCAGTGGGGAGCTAATTACCGGGGAGCTGTTTTTT
-	TRBJ1-4	TRBD1	TRBV5-8	CASSSGTGTNEKLFF	TGTGCCAGCAGCTCCGGGACAGGAACTAATGAAAAACTGTTTTTT
-	TRBJ2-5	-	TRBV5-4	CASSLRQGSIETQYF	TGTGCCAGCAGCTTGAGGCAGGGGTCTATCGAGACCCAGTACTTC
-	TRBJ2-3	TRBD2	TRBV19	CASSPIAGVSADTQYF	TGTGCCAGTAGTCCAATAGCGGGAGTATCCGCAGATACGCAGTATTTT
-	TRBJ1-2	-	TRBV23-1	CASSQRDNNYGYTF	TGCGCCAGCAGTCAAAGGGACAATAACTATGGCTACACCTTC
-	TRBJ1-2	TRBD1	TRBV5-1	CASSSITTGGSGYTF	TGCGCCAGCAGCAGTATAACTACAGGGGGCAGTGGCTACACCTTC
-	TRBJ1-2	-	TRBV2	CASSEVEQGRGYTF	TGTGCCAGCAGTGAAGTGGAACAGGGTAGGGGTTACACCTTC